The entry that follows covers one T cell receptor beta chain sequence. RNA transcripts gave rise to amplified TCR beta CDR3 regions. First-round RT-PCR of the TCR CDR3 relied on the HTBI primer set. In TCRdb, the multiplex PCR reads were re-called with MiXCR into one record per CDR3 protein. The sample carries roughly 500,000 distinct CDR3 sequences, about 46% recorded once. The germline V gene encodes CDR1 SEHNR and CDR2 FQNEAQ (reference sequence). V gave up 3 bases and J gave up 3 bases, with 15 bases separating them. The CDR3 loop spans 16 amino acids. This specimen comes from a study of T cells in Graves' hyperthyroidism and ophthalmopathy.

Sequencing was performed on peripheral blood or thyroid tissue (not recorded which). This clonotype originated in an adult woman with Graves' disease, either hyperthyroidism or ophthalmopathy (not recorded which). This chain joins TRBV7-9 and TRBJ1-5; D is unclear. The CDR3 DNA reads as TGTGCCAGCAGCTTCGGCGCAGGAGCGCTCAATCAGCCCCAGCATTTT. The encoded protein is CASSFGAGALNQPQHF. Full variable domain (outside the CDR3, taken from reference TRBV7-9 and TRBJ1-5): DTGVSQNPRHKITKRGQNVTFRCDPISEHNRLYWYRQTLGQGPEFLTYFQNEAQLEKSRLLSDRFSAERPKGSFSTLEIQRTEQGDSAMYLCASSFGAGALNQPQHFGDGTRLSIL.